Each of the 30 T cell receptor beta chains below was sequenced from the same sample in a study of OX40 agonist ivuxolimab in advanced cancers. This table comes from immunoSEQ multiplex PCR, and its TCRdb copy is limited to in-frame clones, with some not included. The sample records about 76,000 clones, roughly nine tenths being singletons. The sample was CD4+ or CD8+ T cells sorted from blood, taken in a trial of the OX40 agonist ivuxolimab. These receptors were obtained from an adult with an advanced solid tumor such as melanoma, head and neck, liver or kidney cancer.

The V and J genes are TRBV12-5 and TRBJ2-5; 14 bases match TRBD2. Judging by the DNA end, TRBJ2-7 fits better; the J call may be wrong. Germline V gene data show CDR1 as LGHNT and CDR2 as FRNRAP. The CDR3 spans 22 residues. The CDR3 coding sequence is TGTGCTAGTGGTTTGGTACTTGGACGGATCGAGGCCGGGACTAGCGGGAGCTACGAGCAGTACTTC. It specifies CASGLVLGRIEAGTSGSYEQYF.

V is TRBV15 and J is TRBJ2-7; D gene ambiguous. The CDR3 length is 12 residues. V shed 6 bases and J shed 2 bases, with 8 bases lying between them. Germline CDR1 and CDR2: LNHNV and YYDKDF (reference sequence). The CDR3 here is CATSEKTYEQYF. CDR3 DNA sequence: TGTGCCACCAGTGAGAAAACCTACGAGCAGTACTTC. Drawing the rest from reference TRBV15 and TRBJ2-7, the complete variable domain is DAMVIQNPRYQVTQFGKPVTLSCSQTLNHNVMYWYQQKSSQAPKLLFHYYDKDFNNEADTPDNFQSRRPNTSFCFLDIRSPGLGDTAMYLCATSEKTYEQYFGPGTRLTVT.

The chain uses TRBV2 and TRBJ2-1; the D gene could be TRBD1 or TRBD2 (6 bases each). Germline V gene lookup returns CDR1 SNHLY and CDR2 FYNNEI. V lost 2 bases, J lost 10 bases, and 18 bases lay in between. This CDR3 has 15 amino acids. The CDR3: CASSELPGARVEQFF. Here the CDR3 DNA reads TGTGCCAGCAGTGAATTACCGGGGGCGCGGGTGGAGCAGTTCTTC.

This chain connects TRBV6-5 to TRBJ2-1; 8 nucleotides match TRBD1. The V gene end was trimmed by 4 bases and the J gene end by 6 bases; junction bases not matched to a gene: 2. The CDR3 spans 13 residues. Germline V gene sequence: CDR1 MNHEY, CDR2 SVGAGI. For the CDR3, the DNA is TGTGCCAGCAGTTTTACAGGGGGCAATGAGCAGTTCTTC. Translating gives CASSFTGGNEQFF.

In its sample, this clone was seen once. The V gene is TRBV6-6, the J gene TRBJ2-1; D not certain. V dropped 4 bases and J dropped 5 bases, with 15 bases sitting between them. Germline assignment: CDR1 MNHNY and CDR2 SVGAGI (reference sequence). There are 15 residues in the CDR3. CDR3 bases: TGTGCCAGCAGTTTAGGGCCGAACCCCCACAATGAGCAGTTCTTC. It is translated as CASSLGPNPHNEQFF.

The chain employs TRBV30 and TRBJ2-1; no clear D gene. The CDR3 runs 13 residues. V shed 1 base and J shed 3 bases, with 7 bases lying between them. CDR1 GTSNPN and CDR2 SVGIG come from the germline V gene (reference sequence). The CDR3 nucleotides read TGTGCCTGGAGTGCTGGCCTCTACAATGAGCAGTTCTTC. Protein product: CAWSAGLYNEQFF.

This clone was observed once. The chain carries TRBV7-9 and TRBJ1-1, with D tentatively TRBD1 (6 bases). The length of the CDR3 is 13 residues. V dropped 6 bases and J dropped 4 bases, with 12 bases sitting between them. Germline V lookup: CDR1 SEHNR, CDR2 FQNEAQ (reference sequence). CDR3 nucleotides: TGTGCCAGCAGAACAGGGTGGACCACTGAAGCTTTCTTT. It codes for CASRTGWTTEAFF.

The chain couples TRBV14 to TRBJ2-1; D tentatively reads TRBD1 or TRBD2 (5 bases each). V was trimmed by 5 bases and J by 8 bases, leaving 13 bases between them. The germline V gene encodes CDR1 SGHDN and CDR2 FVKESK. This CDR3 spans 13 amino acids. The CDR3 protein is CASSSGPPYEQFF. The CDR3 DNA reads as TGTGCCAGCAGCTCGGGACCGCCCTATGAGCAGTTCTTC.

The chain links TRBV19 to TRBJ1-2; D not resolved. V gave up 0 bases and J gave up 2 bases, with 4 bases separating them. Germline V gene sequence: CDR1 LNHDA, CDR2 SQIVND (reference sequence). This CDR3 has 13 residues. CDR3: CASSIEANYGYTF. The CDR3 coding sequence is TGTGCCAGTAGTATAGAGGCAAACTATGGCTACACCTTC. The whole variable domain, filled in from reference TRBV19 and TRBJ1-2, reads DGGITQSPKYLFRKEGQNVTLSCEQNLNHDAMYWYRQDPGQGLRLIYYSQIVNDFQKGDIAEGYSVSREKKESFPLTVTSAQKNPTAFYLCASSIEANYGYTFGSGTRLTVV.

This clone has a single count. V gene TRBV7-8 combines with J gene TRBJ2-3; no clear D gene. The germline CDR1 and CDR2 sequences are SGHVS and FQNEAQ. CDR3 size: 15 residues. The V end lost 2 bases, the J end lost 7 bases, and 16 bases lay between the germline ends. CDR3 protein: CASSLMIGMINTQYF. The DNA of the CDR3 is TGTGCCAGCAGCTTAATGATTGGGATGATTAATACGCAGTATTTT. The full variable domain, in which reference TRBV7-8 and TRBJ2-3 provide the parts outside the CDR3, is GAGVSQSPRYKVAKRGQDVALRCDPISGHVSLFWYQQALGQGPEFLTYFQNEAQLDKSGLPSDRFFAERPEGSVSTLKIQRTQQEDSAVYLCASSLMIGMINTQYFGPGTRLTVL.

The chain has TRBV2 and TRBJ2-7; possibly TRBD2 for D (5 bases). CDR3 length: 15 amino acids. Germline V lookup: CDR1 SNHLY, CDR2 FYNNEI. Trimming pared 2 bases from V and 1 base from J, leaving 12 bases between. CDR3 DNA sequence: TGTGCCAGCAGTGAAAGAGTCGGGATGTCCTACGAGCAGTACTTC. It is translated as CASSERVGMSYEQYF.

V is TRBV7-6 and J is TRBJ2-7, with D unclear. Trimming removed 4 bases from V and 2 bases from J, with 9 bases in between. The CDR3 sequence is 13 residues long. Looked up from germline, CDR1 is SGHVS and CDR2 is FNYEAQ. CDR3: CASSSGDTYEQYF. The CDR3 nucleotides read TGTGCCAGCAGCTCAGGCGATACCTACGAGCAGTACTTC.

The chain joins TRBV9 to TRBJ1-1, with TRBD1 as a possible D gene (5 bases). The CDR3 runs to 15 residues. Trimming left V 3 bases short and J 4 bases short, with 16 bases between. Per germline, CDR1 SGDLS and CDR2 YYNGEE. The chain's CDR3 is CASSAYLGQATEAFF. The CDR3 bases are TGTGCCAGCAGCGCCTACCTGGGGCAGGCCACTGAAGCTTTCTTT.

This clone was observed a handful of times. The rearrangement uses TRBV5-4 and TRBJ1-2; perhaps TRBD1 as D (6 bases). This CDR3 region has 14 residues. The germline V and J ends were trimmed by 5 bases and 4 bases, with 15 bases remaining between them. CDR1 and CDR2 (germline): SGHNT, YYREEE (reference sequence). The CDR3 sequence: CASSLRTEAYGYTF. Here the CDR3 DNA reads TGTGCCAGCAGTTTGAGGACAGAGGCCTATGGCTACACCTTC.

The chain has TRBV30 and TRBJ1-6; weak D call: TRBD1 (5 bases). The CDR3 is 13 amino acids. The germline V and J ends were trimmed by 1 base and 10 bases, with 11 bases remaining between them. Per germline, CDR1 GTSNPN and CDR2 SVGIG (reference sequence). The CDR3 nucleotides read TGTGCCTGGAGTGAGAGGAGGGGATCACCCCTCCACTTT. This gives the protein CAWSERRGSPLHF.

CDR3 sequence: CAIGLAGTQETQYF. Here the CDR3 DNA reads TGTGCCATTGGACTAGCGGGAACCCAAGAGACCCAGTACTTC. J is TRBJ2-5 and V is TRBV10-3; 12 nucleotides line up with TRBD2. J was trimmed by 1 base and V by 9 bases; bases with no gene match: 3. The CDR3 contains 14 residues. The germline gives CDR1 ENHRY, CDR2 SYGVKD.

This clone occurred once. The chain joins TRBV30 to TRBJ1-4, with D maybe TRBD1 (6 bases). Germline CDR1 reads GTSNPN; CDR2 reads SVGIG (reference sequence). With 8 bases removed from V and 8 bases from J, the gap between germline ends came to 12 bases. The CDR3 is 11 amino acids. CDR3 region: CAGGRGEKLFF. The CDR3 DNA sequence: TGTGCCGGAGGTAGGGGGGAAAAACTGTTTTTT. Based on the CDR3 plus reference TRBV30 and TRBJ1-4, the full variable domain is SQTIHQWPATLVQPVGSPLSLECTVEGTSNPNLYWYRQAAGRGLQLLFYSVGIGQISSEVPQNLSASRPQDRQFILSSKKLLLSDSGFYLCAGGRGEKLFFGSGTQLSVL.

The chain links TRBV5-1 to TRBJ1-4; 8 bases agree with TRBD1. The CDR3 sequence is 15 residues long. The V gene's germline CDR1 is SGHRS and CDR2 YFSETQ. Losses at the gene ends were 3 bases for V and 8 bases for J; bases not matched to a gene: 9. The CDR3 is CASSSGQGGYEKLFF. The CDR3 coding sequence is TGCGCCAGCAGCTCTGGACAGGGCGGTTACGAAAAACTGTTTTTT.

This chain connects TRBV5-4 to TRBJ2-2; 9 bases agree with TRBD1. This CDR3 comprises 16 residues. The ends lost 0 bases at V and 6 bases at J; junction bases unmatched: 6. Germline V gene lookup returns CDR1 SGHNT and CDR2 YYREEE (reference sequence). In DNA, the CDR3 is TGTGCCAGCAGCTTGGCCGGGACAGGGACCGCCGGGGAGCTGTTTTTT. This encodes CASSLAGTGTAGELFF.

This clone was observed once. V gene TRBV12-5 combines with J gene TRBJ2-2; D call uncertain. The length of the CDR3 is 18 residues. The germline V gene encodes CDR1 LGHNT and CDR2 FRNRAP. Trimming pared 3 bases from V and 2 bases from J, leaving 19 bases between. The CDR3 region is CASGFFLELPINTGELFF. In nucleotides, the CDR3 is TGTGCTAGTGGTTTTTTTCTCGAACTTCCGATAAACACCGGGGAGCTGTTTTTT.

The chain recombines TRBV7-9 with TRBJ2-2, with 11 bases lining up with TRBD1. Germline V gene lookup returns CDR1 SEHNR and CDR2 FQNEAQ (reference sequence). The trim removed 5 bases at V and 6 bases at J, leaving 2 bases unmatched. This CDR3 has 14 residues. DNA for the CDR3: TGTGCCAGCAGCCGGGGACAGGGGGCCGGGGAGCTGTTTTTT. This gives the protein CASSRGQGAGELFF.

The chain's CDR3 is CASRTLGRGTNEQFF. The CDR3 DNA follows: TGTGCCAGCAGGACCTTAGGGCGGGGGACCAATGAGCAGTTCTTC. This rearrangement joins TRBV28 to TRBJ2-1, with TRBD2 matching over 7 bases. This CDR3 has 15 residues. Germline V CDR1 and CDR2: MDHEN, SYDVKM. V lost 6 bases and J lost 6; bases outside the gene matches: 11.

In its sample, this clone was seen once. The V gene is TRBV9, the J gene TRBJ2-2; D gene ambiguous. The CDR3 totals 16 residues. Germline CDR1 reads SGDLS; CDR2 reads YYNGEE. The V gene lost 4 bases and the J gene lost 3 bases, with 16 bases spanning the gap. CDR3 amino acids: CASSPRLAPHTGELFF. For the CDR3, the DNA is TGTGCCAGCAGCCCCCGACTGGCCCCCCACACCGGGGAGCTGTTTTTT.

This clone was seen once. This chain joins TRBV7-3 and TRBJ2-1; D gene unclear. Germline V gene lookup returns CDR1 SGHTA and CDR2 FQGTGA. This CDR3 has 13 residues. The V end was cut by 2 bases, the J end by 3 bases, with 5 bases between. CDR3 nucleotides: TGTGCCAGCAGCTTATCCGGCTACAATGAGCAGTTCTTC. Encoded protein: CASSLSGYNEQFF.

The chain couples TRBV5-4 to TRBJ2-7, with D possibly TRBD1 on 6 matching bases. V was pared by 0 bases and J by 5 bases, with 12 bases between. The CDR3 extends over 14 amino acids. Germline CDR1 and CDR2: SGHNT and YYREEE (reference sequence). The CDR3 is CASSLAQGRNEQYF. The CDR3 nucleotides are TGTGCCAGCAGCTTGGCACAGGGACGGAACGAGCAGTACTTC.

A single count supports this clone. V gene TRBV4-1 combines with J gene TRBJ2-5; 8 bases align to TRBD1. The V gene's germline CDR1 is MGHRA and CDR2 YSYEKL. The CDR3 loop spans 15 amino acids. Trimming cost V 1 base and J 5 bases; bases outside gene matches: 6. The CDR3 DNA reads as TGCGCCAGCAGCCAAGCAGGGGGCCTGGGGGAGACCCAGTACTTC. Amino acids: CASSQAGGLGETQYF.

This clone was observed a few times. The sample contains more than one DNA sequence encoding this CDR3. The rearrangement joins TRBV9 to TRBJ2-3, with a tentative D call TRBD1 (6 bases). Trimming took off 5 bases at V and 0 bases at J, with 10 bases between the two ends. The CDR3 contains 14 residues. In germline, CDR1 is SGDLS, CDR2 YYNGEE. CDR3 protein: CASSSQGSTDTQYF. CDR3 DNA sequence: TGTGCCAGCAGTTCACAGGGCAGCACAGATACGCAGTATTTT.

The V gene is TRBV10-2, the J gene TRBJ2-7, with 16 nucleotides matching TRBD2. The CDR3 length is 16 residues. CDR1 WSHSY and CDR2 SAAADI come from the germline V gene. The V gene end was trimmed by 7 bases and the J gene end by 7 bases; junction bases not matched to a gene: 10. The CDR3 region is CASIPGLAGGPDEQYF. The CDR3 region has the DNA TGCGCCAGCATCCCGGGACTAGCGGGAGGGCCGGATGAGCAGTACTTC.

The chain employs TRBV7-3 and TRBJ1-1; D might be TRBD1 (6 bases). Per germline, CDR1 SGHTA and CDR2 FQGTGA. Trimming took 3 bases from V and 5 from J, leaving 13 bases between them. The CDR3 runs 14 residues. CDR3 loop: CASSFLGRGTEAFF. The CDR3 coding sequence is TGTGCCAGCAGCTTTCTCGGGAGGGGGACTGAAGCTTTCTTT.

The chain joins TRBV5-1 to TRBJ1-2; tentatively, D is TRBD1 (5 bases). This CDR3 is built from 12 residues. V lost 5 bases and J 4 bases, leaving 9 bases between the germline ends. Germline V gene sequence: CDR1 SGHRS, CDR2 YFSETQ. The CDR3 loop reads CASREGVYGYTF. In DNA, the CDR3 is TGCGCCAGCAGGGAAGGGGTCTATGGCTACACCTTC.